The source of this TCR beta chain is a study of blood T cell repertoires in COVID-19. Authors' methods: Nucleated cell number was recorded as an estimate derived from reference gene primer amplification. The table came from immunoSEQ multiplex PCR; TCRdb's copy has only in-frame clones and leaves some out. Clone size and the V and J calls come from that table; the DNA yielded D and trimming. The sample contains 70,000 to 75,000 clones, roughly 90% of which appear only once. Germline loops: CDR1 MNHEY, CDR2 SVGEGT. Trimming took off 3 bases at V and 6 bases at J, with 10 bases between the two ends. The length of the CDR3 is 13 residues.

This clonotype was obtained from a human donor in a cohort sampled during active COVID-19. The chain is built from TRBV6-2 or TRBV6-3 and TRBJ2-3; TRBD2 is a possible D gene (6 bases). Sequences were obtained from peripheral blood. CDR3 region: CASSYSLADTQYF. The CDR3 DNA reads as TGTGCCAGCAGTTATAGCCTAGCGGATACGCAGTATTTT.